The 19 T cell receptor beta chains below all came from one sample that was sequenced in a study of monozygotic twins with inflammatory bowel disease. Reprocessing the 5' RACE reads, TCRdb reports a single entry for every CDR3 protein and omits DNA. The sample's table shows a few hundred thousand distinct CDR3 sequences. Sequenced input: blood. These receptors all come from a human donor with ulcerative colitis or Crohn's disease, or a healthy co-twin of an affected twin (not recorded which).

The J gene is TRBJ2-3, the V gene TRBV19. This CDR3 is 14 amino acids long. Germline CDR1 LNHDA, CDR2 SQIVND (reference sequence). The CDR3: CASSRLVIADTQYF.

This chain uses TRBV7-3 with TRBJ2-5; TCRdb calls TRBD1, which cannot be checked without DNA. The CDR3 sequence is 15 residues long. CDR1 and CDR2 (germline): SGHTA, FQGTGA. The chain's CDR3 is CASSLAPNRGETQYF.

The gene calls are TRBV7-2 and TRBJ1-5; no DNA is available, so the TRBD1 call from TCRdb remains unchecked. The CDR3 is 14 residues long. CDR1 is SGHTA and CDR2 is FQGNSA in the germline V gene. The CDR3 loop is CASSGGQPVGPQHF.

The chain couples TRBV2 to TRBJ2-7; TCRdb proposes TRBD2, but this gene call is untestable without DNA. Germline V gives CDR1 SNHLY, CDR2 FYNNEI. This CDR3 has 15 amino acids. The CDR3: CASSGVEVRSYEQYF.

The genes are TRBV23-1 and TRBJ1-5; as DNA is missing, the TRBD1 call by TCRdb cannot be tested. TRBV23-1 is reported as an ORF; its role is uncertain. There are 19 residues in the CDR3. The CDR3 loop reads CASSQCPGQGPLCNQPQHF.

The chain is built from TRBV19 and TRBJ2-2; TCRdb gives TRBD1 as the D gene, but with no DNA this cannot be confirmed. The CDR3 covers 15 residues. Germline CDR1 LNHDA, CDR2 SQIVND (reference sequence). CDR3 amino acids: CASSIGTLNTGELFF.

The chain joins TRBV12-3 or TRBV12-4 to TRBJ1-1; the D gene TCRdb calls, TRBD1, cannot be checked with no DNA. The CDR3 spans 18 residues. The CDR3 is CASSLSAGTGGAGREAFF.

The gene calls are TRBV4-3 and TRBJ2-6; TCRdb names TRBD1, which stays unverified in the absence of DNA. CDR1 is LGHNA and CDR2 is YSLEER in the germline V gene. This CDR3 is built from 14 residues. CDR3 residues: CASSRSLAANVLTF.

The gene calls are TRBV4-1 and TRBJ2-3; TCRdb reports TRBD2, a call that lacks DNA to check it against. CDR1 is MGHRA and CDR2 is YSYEKL in the germline V gene. The CDR3 has 15 amino acids. The CDR3 loop is CASSHGTSGTDTQYF.

The V call is TRBV9, the J call TRBJ2-3; TCRdb designates TRBD1, a call that cannot be tested without DNA. The CDR3 spans 14 residues. Germline lookup yields CDR1 SGDLS and CDR2 YYNGEE. The CDR3: CASSVEGTTDTQYF.

The chain is built from TRBV6-1 and TRBJ2-7; the D call from TCRdb, TRBD2, cannot be confirmed without DNA. CDR3 size: 16 residues. Germline V CDR1 and CDR2: MNHNS, SASEGT. The CDR3: CASSEALGMGVYEQYF.

The chain links TRBV30 to TRBJ2-1; TCRdb reports TRBD1, a call that lacks DNA to check it against. This CDR3 is 15 amino acids long. The germline V gene has CDR1 GTSNPN and CDR2 SVGIG (reference sequence). The CDR3 spells CAWKGARSSYNEQFF.

The V call is TRBV6-5, the J call TRBJ2-1; there is no DNA to check the TCRdb D call of TRBD2. Germline assignment: CDR1 MNHEY and CDR2 SVGAGI. The CDR3 covers 16 residues. The chain's CDR3 is CASSYALAGGLNEQFF.

This chain uses TRBV11-2 with TRBJ2-5. The CDR3 covers 13 residues. Germline CDR1 is SGHAT and CDR2 is FQNNGV. The CDR3 loop is CASSFGSTETQYF.

The rearrangement links TRBV7-2 to TRBJ1-1; TCRdb proposes TRBD1, but this gene call is untestable without DNA. Germline V CDR1 and CDR2: SGHTA, FQGNSA. The CDR3 covers 12 residues. CDR3 region: CASSSAGIEAFF.

This sequence joins TRBV12-3 or TRBV12-4 and TRBJ2-7; TCRdb gives TRBD2 as the D gene, but with no DNA this cannot be confirmed. This CDR3 comprises 14 residues. This CDR3 reads CASSYSGLRYEQYF.

The V call is TRBV10-3, the J call TRBJ2-7. Germline V gene lookup returns CDR1 ENHRY and CDR2 SYGVKD. CDR3 size: 17 residues. The CDR3 region is CAISESILESTSYEQYF.

CDR3 sequence: CASSYMDSNTEAFF. J is TRBJ1-1 and V is TRBV9; checking the TCRdb D call of TRBD1 is not possible without DNA. The CDR3 sequence is 14 residues long. CDR1 is SGDLS and CDR2 is YYNGEE in the germline V gene.

The chain carries TRBV12-3 or TRBV12-4 and TRBJ1-1. This CDR3 contains 15 residues. CDR3 region: CASSTRTFKGTEAFF.